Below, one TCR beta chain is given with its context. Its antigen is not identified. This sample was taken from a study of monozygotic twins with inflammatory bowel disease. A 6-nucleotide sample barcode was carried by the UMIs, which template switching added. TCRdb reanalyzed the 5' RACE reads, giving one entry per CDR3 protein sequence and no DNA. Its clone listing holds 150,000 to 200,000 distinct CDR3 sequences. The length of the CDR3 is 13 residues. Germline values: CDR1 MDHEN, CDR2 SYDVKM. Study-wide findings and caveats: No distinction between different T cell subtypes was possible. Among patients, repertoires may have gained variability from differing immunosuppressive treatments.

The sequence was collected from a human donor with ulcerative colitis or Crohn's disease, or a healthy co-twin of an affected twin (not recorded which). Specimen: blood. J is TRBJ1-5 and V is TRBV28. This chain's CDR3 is CASSLLAGQPQHF.